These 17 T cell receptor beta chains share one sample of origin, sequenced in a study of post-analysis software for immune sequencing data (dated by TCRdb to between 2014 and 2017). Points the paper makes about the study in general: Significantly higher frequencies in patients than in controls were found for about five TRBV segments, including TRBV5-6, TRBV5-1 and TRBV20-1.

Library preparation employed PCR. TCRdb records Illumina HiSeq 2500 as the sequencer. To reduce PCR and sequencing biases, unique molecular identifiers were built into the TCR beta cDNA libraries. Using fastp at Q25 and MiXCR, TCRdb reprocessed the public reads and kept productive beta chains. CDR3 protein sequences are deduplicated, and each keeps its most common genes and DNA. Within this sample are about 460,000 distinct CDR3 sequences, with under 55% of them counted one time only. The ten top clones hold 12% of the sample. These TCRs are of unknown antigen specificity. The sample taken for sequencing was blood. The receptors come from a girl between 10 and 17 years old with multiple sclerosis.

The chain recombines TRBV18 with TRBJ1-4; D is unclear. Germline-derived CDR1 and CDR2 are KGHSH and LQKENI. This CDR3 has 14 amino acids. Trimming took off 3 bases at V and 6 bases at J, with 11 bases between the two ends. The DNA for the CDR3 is TGTGCCAGCTCACCGGCCACTTCTGATGAAAAACTGTTTTTT. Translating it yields CASSPATSDEKLFF.

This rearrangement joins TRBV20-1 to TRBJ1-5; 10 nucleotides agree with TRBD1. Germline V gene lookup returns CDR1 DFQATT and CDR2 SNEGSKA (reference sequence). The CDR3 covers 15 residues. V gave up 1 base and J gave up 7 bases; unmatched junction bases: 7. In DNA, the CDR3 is TGCAGTGCTAGAGGGGAGACAGGGGGCGGACAGCCCCAGCATTTT. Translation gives CSARGETGGGQPQHF.

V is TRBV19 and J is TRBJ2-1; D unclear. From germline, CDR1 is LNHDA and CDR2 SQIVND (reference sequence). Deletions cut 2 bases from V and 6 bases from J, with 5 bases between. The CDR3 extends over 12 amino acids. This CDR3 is CASSILGNEQFF. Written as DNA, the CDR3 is TGTGCCAGTAGTATATTGGGCAATGAGCAGTTCTTC.

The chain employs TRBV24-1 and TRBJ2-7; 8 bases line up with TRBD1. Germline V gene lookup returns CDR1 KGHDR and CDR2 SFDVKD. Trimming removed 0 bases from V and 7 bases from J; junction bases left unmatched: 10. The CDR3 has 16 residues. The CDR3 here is CATSDLLGQDHNEQYF. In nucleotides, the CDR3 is TGTGCCACCAGTGATTTGTTGGGACAGGACCACAATGAGCAGTACTTC.

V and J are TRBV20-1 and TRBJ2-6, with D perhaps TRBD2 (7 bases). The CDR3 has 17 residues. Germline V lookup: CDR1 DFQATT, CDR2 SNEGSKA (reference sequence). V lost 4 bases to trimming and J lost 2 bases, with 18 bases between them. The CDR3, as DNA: TGCAGTGCTACCGTACTAGCGACAGGACCTGGGGCCAACGTCCTGACTTTC. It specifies CSATVLATGPGANVLTF.

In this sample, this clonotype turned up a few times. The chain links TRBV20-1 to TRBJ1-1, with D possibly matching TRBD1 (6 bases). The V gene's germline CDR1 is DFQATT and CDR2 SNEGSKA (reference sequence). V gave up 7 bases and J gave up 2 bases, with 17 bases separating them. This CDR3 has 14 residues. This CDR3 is CSVKVGRGNTEAFF. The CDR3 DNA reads TGCAGTGTCAAGGTCGGCAGGGGAAACACTGAAGCTTTCTTT.

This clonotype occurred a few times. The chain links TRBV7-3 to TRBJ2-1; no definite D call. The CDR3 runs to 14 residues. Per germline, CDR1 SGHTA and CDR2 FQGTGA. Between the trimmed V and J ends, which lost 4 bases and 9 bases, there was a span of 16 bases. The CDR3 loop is CASSSKSQWGEQFF. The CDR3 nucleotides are TGTGCCAGCAGCTCAAAAAGTCAGTGGGGTGAGCAGTTCTTC.

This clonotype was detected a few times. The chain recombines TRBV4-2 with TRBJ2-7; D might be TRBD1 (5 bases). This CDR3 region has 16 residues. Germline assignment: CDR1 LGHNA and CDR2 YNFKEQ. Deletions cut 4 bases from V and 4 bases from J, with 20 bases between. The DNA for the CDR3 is TGTGCCAGCAGCCCTATGGGTCAGGGTACAACTTACGAGCAGTACTTC. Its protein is CASSPMGQGTTYEQYF.

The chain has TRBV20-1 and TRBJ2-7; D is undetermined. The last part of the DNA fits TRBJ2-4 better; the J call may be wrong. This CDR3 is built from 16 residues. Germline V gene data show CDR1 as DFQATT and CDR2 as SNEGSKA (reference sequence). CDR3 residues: CSARVGPNQAKNIQYF. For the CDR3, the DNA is TGCAGTGCTAGAGTTGGGCCAAATCAGGCCAAAAACATTCAGTACTTC.

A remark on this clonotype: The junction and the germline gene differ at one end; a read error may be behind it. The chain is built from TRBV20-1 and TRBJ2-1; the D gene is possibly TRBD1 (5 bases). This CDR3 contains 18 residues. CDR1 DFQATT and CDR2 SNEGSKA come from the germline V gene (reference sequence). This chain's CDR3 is CSARGQGKTLSSYSEQFF. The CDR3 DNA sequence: TGCAGTGCTAGAGGGCAGGGAAAGACCTTAAGCTCCTACAGTGAGCAGTTCTTC.

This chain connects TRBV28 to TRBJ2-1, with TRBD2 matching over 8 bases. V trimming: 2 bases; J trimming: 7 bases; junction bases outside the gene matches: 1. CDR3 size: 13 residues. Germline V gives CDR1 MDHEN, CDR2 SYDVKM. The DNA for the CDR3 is TGTGCCAGCAGTTTAATAGCGGGGAATGAGCAGTTCTTC. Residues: CASSLIAGNEQFF.

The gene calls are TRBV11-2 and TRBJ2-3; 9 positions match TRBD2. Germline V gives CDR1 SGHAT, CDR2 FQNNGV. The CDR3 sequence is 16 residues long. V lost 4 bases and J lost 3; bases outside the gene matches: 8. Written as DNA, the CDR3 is TGTGCCAGCAGCTCGTCGACTAGCGGTTTAACAGATACGCAGTATTTT. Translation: CASSSSTSGLTDTQYF.

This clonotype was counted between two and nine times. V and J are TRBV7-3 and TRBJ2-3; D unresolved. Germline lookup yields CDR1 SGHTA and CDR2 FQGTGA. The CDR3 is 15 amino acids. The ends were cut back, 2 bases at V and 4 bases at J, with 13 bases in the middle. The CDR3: CASSLFPESADTQYF. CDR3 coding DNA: TGTGCCAGCAGCTTATTTCCGGAGTCGGCAGATACGCAGTATTTT.

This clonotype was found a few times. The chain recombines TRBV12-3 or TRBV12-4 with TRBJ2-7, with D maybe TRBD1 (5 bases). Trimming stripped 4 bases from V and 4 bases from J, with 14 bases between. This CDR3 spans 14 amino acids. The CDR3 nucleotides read TGTGCCAGCAGTTCCAGGGTCGCCGGTTACGAGCAGTACTTC. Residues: CASSSRVAGYEQYF.

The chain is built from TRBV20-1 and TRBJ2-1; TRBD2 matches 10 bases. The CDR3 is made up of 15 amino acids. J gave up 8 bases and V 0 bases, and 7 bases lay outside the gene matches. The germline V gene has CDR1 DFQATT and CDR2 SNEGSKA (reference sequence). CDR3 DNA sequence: TGCAGTGCTAGAGAGAGCGGGAGGGCCTTGTATGAGCAGTTCTTC. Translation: CSARESGRALYEQFF.

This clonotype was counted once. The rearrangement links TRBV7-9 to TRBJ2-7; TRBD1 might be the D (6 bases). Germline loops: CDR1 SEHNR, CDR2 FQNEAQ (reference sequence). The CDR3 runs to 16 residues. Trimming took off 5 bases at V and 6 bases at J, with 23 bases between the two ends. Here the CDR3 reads CASSTSQDRLVREQYF. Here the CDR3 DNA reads TGTGCCAGCAGCACTTCCCAAGACAGGCTAGTCCGCGAGCAGTACTTC.

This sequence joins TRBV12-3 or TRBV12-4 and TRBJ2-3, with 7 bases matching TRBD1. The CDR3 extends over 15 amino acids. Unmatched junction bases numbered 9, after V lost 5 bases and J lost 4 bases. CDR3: CASSGGDRVADTQYF. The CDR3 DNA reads TGTGCCAGCAGTGGGGGAGACAGGGTAGCAGATACGCAGTATTTT.